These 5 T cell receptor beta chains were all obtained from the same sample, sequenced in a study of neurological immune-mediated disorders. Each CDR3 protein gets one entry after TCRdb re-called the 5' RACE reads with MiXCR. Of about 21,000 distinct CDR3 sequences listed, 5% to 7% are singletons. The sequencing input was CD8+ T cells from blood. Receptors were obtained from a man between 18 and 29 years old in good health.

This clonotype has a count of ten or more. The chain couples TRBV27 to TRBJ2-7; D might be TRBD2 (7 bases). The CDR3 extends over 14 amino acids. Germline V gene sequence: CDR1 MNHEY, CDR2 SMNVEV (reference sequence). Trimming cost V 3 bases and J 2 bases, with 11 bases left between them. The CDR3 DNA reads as TGTGCCAGCAGTTTGGGGGGGCATACCTACGAGCAGTACTTC. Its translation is CASSLGGHTYEQYF.

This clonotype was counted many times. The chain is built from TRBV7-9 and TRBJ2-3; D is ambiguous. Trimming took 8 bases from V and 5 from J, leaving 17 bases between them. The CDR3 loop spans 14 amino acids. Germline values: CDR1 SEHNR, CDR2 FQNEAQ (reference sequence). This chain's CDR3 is CASGGSVGIDTQYF. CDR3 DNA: TGTGCCAGCGGCGGCTCGGTTGGGATAGATACGCAGTATTTT.

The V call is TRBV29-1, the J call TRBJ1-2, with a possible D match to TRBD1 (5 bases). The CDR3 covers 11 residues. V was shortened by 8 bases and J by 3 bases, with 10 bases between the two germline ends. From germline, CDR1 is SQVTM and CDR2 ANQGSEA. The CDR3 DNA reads TGCAGCTTGGGGGTGGACTATGGCTACACCTTC. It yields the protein CSLGVDYGYTF.

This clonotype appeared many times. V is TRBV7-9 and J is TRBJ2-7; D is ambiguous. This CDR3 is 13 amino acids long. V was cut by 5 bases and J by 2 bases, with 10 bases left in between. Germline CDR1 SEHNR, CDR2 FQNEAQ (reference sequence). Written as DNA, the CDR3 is TGTGCCAGCAGCACCCTGATGACCTACGAGCAGTACTTC. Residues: CASSTLMTYEQYF.

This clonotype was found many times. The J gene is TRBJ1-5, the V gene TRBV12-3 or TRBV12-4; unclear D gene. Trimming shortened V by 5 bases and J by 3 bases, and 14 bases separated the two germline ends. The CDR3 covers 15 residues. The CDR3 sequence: CASSPYTAINQPQHF. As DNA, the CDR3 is TGTGCCAGCAGTCCCTATACAGCGATCAATCAGCCCCAGCATTTT.